This TCR beta chain was obtained from a study of metastatic and nonmetastatic thyroid tumors. Study-wide results and limits: In both blood and tumor samples, TCR beta diversity was reported significantly higher for malignant than benign nodules.

No treatment of any kind had been given to any patient before thyroid surgery. TCRdb reassembled clones from the PCR reads with MiXCR. The data show roughly 12,000 clones, with roughly 30% seen just once and over 9.5% held by the top ten. With 8 bases clipped from V and 8 bases from J, the junction kept 13 bases outside the gene matches. The germline V gene encodes CDR1 MRHNA and CDR2 SNTAGT. The CDR3 consists of 15 residues. The table lists this clone with a few counts. Its target is not known. The TCR was taken from a female donor with papillary thyroid cancer or a benign thyroid nodule (not recorded which). Some clones in this sample may be carry-over from other donors' samples. Material: tumor tissue. The chain links TRBV6-4 to TRBJ2-1; TRBD2 agrees at 9 bases. CDR3: CASSKGASGIYEQFF. As DNA, the CDR3 is TGTGCCAGCTCTAAGGGGGCTAGCGGGATCTATGAGCAGTTCTTC.